This entry lists 31 T cell receptor beta chains sequenced from one sample in a study of cytotoxic CD8 clonotypes in ibrutinib-treated CLL. Data came from immunoSEQ multiplex PCR; TCRdb stores just in-frame clones and leaves some out. The data contain 130,000 to 150,000 clones, about 80% of them seen just once; the ten biggest clones take up around 13%. The sequenced sample was PBMCs, obtained after 12 months of ibrutinib treatment. All receptors come from a human donor with chronic lymphocytic leukemia.

The chain joins TRBV28 to TRBJ2-7, with no clear D. Trimming removed 2 bases at V and 3 bases at J, with 11 bases between. There are 14 residues in the CDR3. The germline CDR1 and CDR2 sequences are MDHEN and SYDVKM. DNA of the CDR3: TGTGCCAGCAGTTTAAGATATAGGCTCTACGAGCAGTACTTC. Translating it yields CASSLRYRLYEQYF.

The chain links TRBV13 to TRBJ2-5; D gene ambiguous. V shed 4 bases and J shed 5 bases, with 5 bases lying between them. Germline V CDR1 and CDR2: PRHDT, FYEKMQ (reference sequence). CDR3 length: 11 residues. Written as DNA, the CDR3 is TGTGCCAGCAGCTATGGGGAGACCCAGTACTTC. This codes for CASSYGETQYF.

CDR3 loop: CASSLSRNTIYF. CDR3 coding DNA: TGTGCCAGCAGCTTATCCAGAAACACCATATATTTT. This sequence joins TRBV11-2 and TRBJ1-3, with no clear D. Trimming stripped 2 bases from V and 5 bases from J, with 4 bases between. Germline V gene sequence: CDR1 SGHAT, CDR2 FQNNGV. CDR3 length equals 12 residues. Full variable domain (remainder filled in from reference TRBV11-2 and TRBJ1-3): EAGVAQSPRYKIIEKRQSVAFWCNPISGHATLYWYQQILGQGPKLLIQFQNNGVVDDSQLPKDRFSAERLKGVDSTLKIQPAKLEDSAVYLCASSLSRNTIYFGEGSWLTVV.

This clone was counted only a few times. The chain links TRBV10-3 to TRBJ1-1; unclear D gene. Trimming shortened V by 2 bases and J by 2 bases, and 0 bases separated the two germline ends. Looked up from germline, CDR1 is ENHRY and CDR2 is SYGVKD. There are 11 residues in the CDR3. The CDR3 DNA sequence: TGTGCCATCAGTGAGAACACTGAAGCTTTCTTT. This codes for CAISENTEAFF.

The chain joins TRBV2 to TRBJ2-7, with 8 bases matching TRBD1. J gave up 9 bases and V 6 bases, and 16 bases lay outside the gene matches. Germline V gene data show CDR1 as SNHLY and CDR2 as FYNNEI. The CDR3 has 15 amino acids. The CDR3: CASRGGGQATGWQYF. CDR3 nucleotide sequence: TGTGCCAGCAGAGGAGGGGGACAGGCCACTGGTTGGCAGTACTTC.

The rearrangement joins TRBV10-2 to TRBJ2-1; no definite D call. The length of the CDR3 is 16 residues. Germline CDR1 is WSHSY and CDR2 is SAAADI. Trimming took off 6 bases at V and 5 bases at J, with 20 bases between the two ends. The CDR3: CASRRTGSSADNEQFF. CDR3 in DNA: TGCGCCAGCAGACGCACTGGTTCGAGCGCCGACAATGAGCAGTTCTTC.

The chain uses TRBV4-3 and TRBJ2-2, with D maybe TRBD2 (5 bases). Germline V gene data show CDR1 as LGHNA and CDR2 as YSLEER. V gave up 0 bases and J gave up 4 bases, with 12 bases separating them. CDR3 length equals 16 residues. CDR3 DNA sequence: TGCGCCAGCAGCCAAGAATCGAAACGGGGCACCGGGGAGCTGTTTTTT. Translated: CASSQESKRGTGELFF.

Remarks on this clone: This likely stems from a read error, as it lies one base from a far larger clone. The chain employs TRBV5-1 and TRBJ1-1; D unclear. The CDR3 has 11 amino acids. V gave up 1 base and J gave up 10 bases, with 8 bases separating them. Germline loops: CDR1 SGHRS, CDR2 YFSETQ. Here the CDR3 DNA reads TGCGCCAGCAGCTTGATGAGCGCAGCTTTCTTT. Its translation is CASSLMSAAFF. Variable domain in full (rest from reference TRBV5-1 and TRBJ1-1): KAGVTQTPRYLIKTRGQQVTLSCSPISGHRSVSWYQQTPGQGLQFLFEYFSETQRNKGNFPGRFSGRQFSNSRSEMNVSTLELGDSALYLCASSLMSAAFFGQGTRLTVV.

V gene TRBV28 combines with J gene TRBJ1-2; TRBD1 aligns across 8 bases. The CDR3 consists of 13 residues. The V segment lost 10 bases and the J segment 4 bases; nucleotides outside the gene matches: 8. Germline CDR1 MDHEN, CDR2 SYDVKM. The CDR3 region is CATGQGVGYGYTF. CDR3 DNA sequence: TGTGCCACCGGACAGGGAGTAGGCTATGGCTACACCTTC.

The genes are TRBV7-9 and TRBJ2-1; 7 nucleotides agree with TRBD1. Germline CDR1 SEHNR, CDR2 FQNEAQ (reference sequence). The J segment lost 8 bases and the V segment lost 5 bases, leaving 9 bases of the junction unmatched. This CDR3 is built from 14 residues. Here the CDR3 DNA reads TGTGCCAGCAGCCCCTCGACAGGGCTTGATGAGCAGTTCTTC. Protein sequence: CASSPSTGLDEQFF. The full variable domain, in which reference TRBV7-9 and TRBJ2-1 provide the parts outside the CDR3, is DTGVSQNPRHKITKRGQNVTFRCDPISEHNRLYWYRQTLGQGPEFLTYFQNEAQLEKSRLLSDRFSAERPKGSFSTLEIQRTEQGDSAMYLCASSPSTGLDEQFFGPGTRLTVL.

This clone was seen more than once but under ten times. The chain combines TRBV5-5 with TRBJ1-1; TRBD1 might be the D (5 bases). Germline CDR1 reads SGHKS; CDR2 reads YYEKEE (reference sequence). The V gene lost 0 bases and the J gene lost 4 bases, with 10 bases spanning the gap. This CDR3 contains 14 residues. This chain's CDR3 is CASSLVGRSTEAFF. The CDR3 coding sequence is TGTGCCAGCAGCTTGGTGGGACGGTCCACTGAAGCTTTCTTT.

This chain connects TRBV7-9 to TRBJ2-7; 13 bases map to TRBD2. The CDR3 extends over 15 amino acids. CDR1 is SEHNR and CDR2 is FQNEAQ in the germline V gene (reference sequence). Trimming took 5 bases from V and 2 from J; bases not matched to a gene: 3. CDR3 sequence reads: CASSPTSGRAYEQYF. The CDR3 coding sequence is TGTGCCAGCAGCCCTACTAGCGGGAGGGCCTACGAGCAGTACTTC.

This chain joins TRBV10-3 and TRBJ2-7; D may be TRBD1 (6 bases). In germline, CDR1 is ENHRY, CDR2 SYGVKD. The ends were cut back, 4 bases at V and 8 bases at J, with 18 bases in the middle. This CDR3 has 14 amino acids. CDR3 region: CAISGDRFPLKQYF. CDR3 coding DNA: TGTGCCATCAGTGGTGACAGGTTCCCTCTTAAGCAGTACTTC.

V and J are TRBV11-3 and TRBJ2-2; tentative D call: TRBD2 (5 bases). Germline loops: CDR1 SGHNT, CDR2 YENEEA. The V end lost 8 bases, the J end lost 4 bases, and 11 bases lay between the germline ends. The CDR3 runs 13 residues. CDR3 residues: CASGSGSTGELFF. In DNA form, the CDR3 reads TGTGCCAGCGGCAGCGGTTCCACCGGGGAGCTGTTTTTT.

The rearrangement links TRBV5-4 to TRBJ2-6; D unclear. CDR3 length: 19 amino acids. Germline assignment: CDR1 SGHNT and CDR2 YYREEE (reference sequence). V was pared by 0 bases and J by 0 bases, with 16 bases between. CDR3 DNA sequence: TGTGCCAGCAGCTTGGGGGTTGTGGCGTCCTTCTCTGGGGCCAACGTCCTGACTTTC. This gives the protein CASSLGVVASFSGANVLTF.

V gene TRBV19 combines with J gene TRBJ1-1, with 10 positions matching TRBD1. Germline values: CDR1 LNHDA, CDR2 SQIVND (reference sequence). The CDR3 spans 14 residues. V gave up 6 bases and J gave up 5 bases; unmatched junction bases: 6. In DNA form, the CDR3 reads TGTGCCAGTAGCCGGGACAGGGGAAAAACTGAAGCTTTCTTT. Translation: CASSRDRGKTEAFF. Looking up the rest from reference TRBV19 and TRBJ1-1 gives the full variable domain: DGGITQSPKYLFRKEGQNVTLSCEQNLNHDAMYWYRQDPGQGLRLIYYSQIVNDFQKGDIAEGYSVSREKKESFPLTVTSAQKNPTAFYLCASSRDRGKTEAFFGQGTRLTVV.

V usage is TRBV11-2 and J usage is TRBJ2-1, with a possible D match to TRBD1 (5 bases). V was pared by 0 bases and J by 6 bases, with 12 bases between. Germline values: CDR1 SGHAT, CDR2 FQNNGV. This CDR3 spans 15 amino acids. For the CDR3, the DNA is TGTGCCAGCAGCTTAGAGTCGACAGCTGGCAATGAGCAGTTCTTC. It translates to CASSLESTAGNEQFF.

The gene calls are TRBV7-9 and TRBJ2-3; 10 bases line up with TRBD1. V trimming: 3 bases; J trimming: 6 bases; junction bases outside the gene matches: 12. Germline CDR1 and CDR2: SEHNR and FQNEAQ (reference sequence). This CDR3 is 17 amino acids long. The chain's CDR3 is CASSLRLGTGASDTQYF. CDR3 DNA: TGTGCCAGCAGCTTGCGGCTAGGGACAGGGGCGTCCGATACGCAGTATTTT.

The chain uses TRBV5-6 and TRBJ1-1; weak D call: TRBD1 (5 bases). CDR3 length: 15 amino acids. Trimming removed 0 bases from V and 2 bases from J, with 11 bases in between. The V gene's germline CDR1 is SGHDT and CDR2 YYEEEE. The CDR3 DNA sequence: TGTGCCAGCAGCTTGGGGGGGTTGAGAAACACTGAAGCTTTCTTT. It encodes CASSLGGLRNTEAFF. The whole variable domain, remainder taken from reference TRBV5-6 and TRBJ1-1, is DAGVTQSPTHLIKTRGQQVTLRCSPKSGHDTVSWYQQALGQGPQFIFQYYEEEERQRGNFPDRFSGHQFPNYSSELNVNALLLGDSALYLCASSLGGLRNTEAFFGQGTRLTVV.

The chain employs TRBV5-1 and TRBJ2-7; D is undetermined. The CDR3 runs to 13 residues. V dropped 0 bases and J dropped 7 bases, with 11 bases sitting between them. CDR1 and CDR2 (germline): SGHRS, YFSETQ. The CDR3 DNA reads as TGCGCCAGCAGCTTGGAGTTCGGGTCGGAGCAGTACTTC. Amino acid sequence: CASSLEFGSEQYF.

This chain links TRBV30 with TRBJ2-1; 9 bases are shared with TRBD2. Germline lookup yields CDR1 GTSNPN and CDR2 SVGIG (reference sequence). The CDR3 is 13 residues long. Losses at the gene ends were 5 bases for V and 7 bases for J; bases not matched to a gene: 6. CDR3 in DNA: TGTGCCTGGGGTAGCGGGAGTAAAAATGAGCAGTTCTTC. Its protein is CAWGSGSKNEQFF.

The CDR3 DNA follows: TGTGCCAGCTCACAGCCGGGACAAACCTACGAGCAGTACTTC. It yields the protein CASSQPGQTYEQYF. This chain joins TRBV18 and TRBJ2-7, with D perhaps matching TRBD1 (6 bases). Deletions cut 4 bases from V and 2 bases from J, with 12 bases between. The CDR3 runs 14 residues. The germline V gene has CDR1 KGHSH and CDR2 LQKENI.

The chain combines TRBV4-3 with TRBJ2-1; maybe TRBD2 (5 bases). Trimming took off 1 base at V and 0 bases at J, with 13 bases between the two ends. The CDR3 is 17 residues long. Germline V gene data show CDR1 as LGHNA and CDR2 as YSLEER. CDR3 region: CASSQAYSGISYNEQFF. In DNA form, the CDR3 reads TGCGCCAGCAGCCAAGCCTACTCCGGGATCTCCTACAATGAGCAGTTCTTC.

A word on this clone: Other nucleotide sequences in the sample specify the same CDR3. The rearrangement uses TRBV6-5 and TRBJ1-2, with TRBD1 as a possible D gene (5 bases). Germline V gene data show CDR1 as MNHEY and CDR2 as SVGAGI. Trimming left V 5 bases short and J 4 bases short, with 11 bases between. CDR3 size: 13 residues. The CDR3: CASSPTGAYGYTF. CDR3 nucleotide sequence: TGTGCCAGCAGTCCCACAGGAGCCTATGGCTACACCTTC.

Regarding this clone: At one boundary the junction diverges from the germline segment, which might be a read error. In the same sample, other DNA sequences code for this CDR3. The rearrangement joins TRBV28 to TRBJ2-7; TRBD1 matches 7 bases. CDR1 and CDR2 (germline): MDHEN, SYDVKM. The CDR3 spans 12 residues. The CDR3, as DNA: TGTGCCAGCAGTTCTGTGTCAGTGGGACAGCAATTC. Protein: CASSSVSVGQQF.

The chain recombines TRBV28 with TRBJ2-1; 9 nucleotides agree with TRBD1. CDR3 size: 15 residues. CDR1 and CDR2 from the germline V gene are MDHEN and SYDVKM. J gave up 6 bases and V 5 bases, and 8 bases lay outside the gene matches. The CDR3 protein is CASSPGQGIPNEQFF. In DNA form, the CDR3 reads TGTGCCAGCAGTCCGGGACAGGGAATTCCCAATGAGCAGTTCTTC.

This clone was seen only a few times. The chain carries TRBV7-9 and TRBJ1-4; 9 bases map to TRBD1. The CDR3 spans 17 residues. Unmatched junction bases numbered 7, after V lost 2 bases and J lost 3 bases. Germline values: CDR1 SEHNR, CDR2 FQNEAQ (reference sequence). In DNA, the CDR3 is TGTGCCAGCAGCTTATTGAACAGGGGGCTGGCTAATGAAAAACTGTTTTTT. Amino acid sequence: CASSLLNRGLANEKLFF.

This chain uses TRBV11-3 with TRBJ2-2; D unclear. CDR3 length equals 12 residues. Germline V gene lookup returns CDR1 SGHNT and CDR2 YENEEA. V was trimmed by 8 bases and J by 6 bases, leaving 10 bases between them. CDR3 loop: CASGKGSGELFF. CDR3 coding DNA: TGTGCCAGCGGAAAAGGCTCCGGGGAGCTGTTTTTT. Full variable domain (remainder filled in from reference TRBV11-3 and TRBJ2-2): EAGVVQSPRYKIIEKKQPVAFWCNPISGHNTLYWYLQNLGQGPELLIRYENEEAVDDSQLPKDRFSAERLKGVDSTLKIQPAELGDSAVYLCASGKGSGELFFGEGSRLTVL.

The J gene is TRBJ2-2, the V gene TRBV18; D may match TRBD1 or TRBD2 (6 bases each). The germline V gene encodes CDR1 KGHSH and CDR2 LQKENI. The CDR3 totals 16 residues. Trimming shortened V by 4 bases and J by 0 bases, and 12 bases separated the two germline ends. The CDR3 reads CASSLAGHPNTGELFF. CDR3 coding DNA: TGTGCCAGCTCACTGGCGGGACATCCGAACACCGGGGAGCTGTTTTTT.

The table lists this clone with a few counts. The chain combines TRBV10-3 with TRBJ2-7; D is unclear. Germline values: CDR1 ENHRY, CDR2 SYGVKD. The V end lost 5 bases, the J end lost 4 bases, and 9 bases lay between the germline ends. The length of the CDR3 is 12 residues. The DNA for the CDR3 is TGTGCCATCAGTTCCCGTTGGTACGAGCAGTACTTC. Protein product: CAISSRWYEQYF.

This chain joins TRBV18 and TRBJ2-1; TRBD2 aligns across 12 bases. This CDR3 spans 16 amino acids. The V gene's germline CDR1 is KGHSH and CDR2 LQKENI. V dropped 3 bases and J dropped 3; count of bases not matched to a gene: 3. In nucleotides, the CDR3 is TGTGCCAGCTCACCGCTAGCGGGAGGGGTCTACAATGAGCAGTTCTTC. It yields the protein CASSPLAGGVYNEQFF.